Sequencing of this T cell receptor (beta chain) was carried out in a study of beta chain features in type 1 diabetes. Study findings and constraints: In every one of the four CD4+ subsets, TCRB CDR3s were moderately but significantly shorter in Type 1 diabetes patients.

Germline V gives CDR1 GTSNPN, CDR2 SVGIG (reference sequence). CDR3 size: 12 residues. After removal of 3 bases from V and 6 bases from J, the junction contained 1 base not matched to a gene. Reverse transcribing all isolated RNA meant expressed TCRB transcripts were sequenced. This table comes from immunoSEQ multiplex PCR, and its TCRdb copy is limited to in-frame clones, with some not included. The profile covers a few hundred thousand clones, with about 15% appearing a single time and around 0.039% taken by the ten largest. Every participating donor gave one draw, a heparinised blood sample averaging roughly 100 mL. A remark on this clone: The antigen is unknown.

The genes are TRBV30 and TRBJ2-2; TRBD2 matches 7 bases. The TCR comes from a man aged 30 to 39 in good health. The sample consisted of naive CD4+ T cells from blood. The CDR3 DNA is TGTGCCTGGAGCGGGGGGTCCGGGGAGCTGTTTTTT. This codes for CAWSGGSGELFF.